Below, 18 T cell receptor beta chains from the same sample are listed, as sequenced in a study of blood T cells in healthy people across ages. A second PCR, run for about 6 to 12 cycles, used a sample-barcoded 5' primer plus a J-beta primer mix. TCRdb analysed the 5' RACE reads with MiXCR anew, one entry per CDR3 protein. The sample holds about 590,000 distinct CDR3 sequences, about 30% seen once. Specimen: blood. The receptors originated from a woman older than 75 in good health.

A word on this clonotype: Being one base from a much bigger clone, this may be a read error. The rearrangement uses TRBV7-2 and TRBJ2-3; D unresolved. Germline CDR1 and CDR2: SGHTA and FQGNSA. The CDR3 is 14 amino acids. The CDR3 DNA is TGTCCCAGCAGCTTAGGGTTTGGCACAGATACGCAGTATTTT. It yields the protein CPSSLGFGTDTQYF.

This chain connects TRBV5-1 to TRBJ1-2; 8 bases agree with TRBD1. V trimming: 0 bases; J trimming: 2 bases; junction bases outside the gene matches: 6. Germline V CDR1 and CDR2: SGHRS, YFSETQ. This CDR3 is built from 16 residues. As DNA, the CDR3 is TGCGCCAGCAGCTTGGGGGCCAGGGGGCCCAACTATGGCTACACCTTC. The encoded protein is CASSLGARGPNYGYTF.

This clonotype was counted ten times or more. The V gene is TRBV7-2, the J gene TRBJ2-5, with 8 nucleotides matching TRBD2. CDR3 length: 15 residues. Germline V gene data show CDR1 as SGHTA and CDR2 as FQGNSA. V shed 1 base and J 6 bases; nucleotides not matched to a gene: 7. The CDR3 DNA sequence: TGTGCCAGCAGCTTAGACGGGGGGGCTGTGAAGACCCAGTACTTC. It encodes CASSLDGGAVKTQYF. The variable domain in full, completed from reference TRBV7-2 and TRBJ2-5, reads GAGVSQSPSNKVTEKGKDVELRCDPISGHTALYWYRQSLGQGLEFLIYFQGNSAPDKSGLPSDRFSAERTGGSVSTLTIQRTQQEDSAVYLCASSLDGGAVKTQYFGPGTRLLVL.

The chain recombines TRBV3-1 with TRBJ1-1, with TRBD1 as a possible D gene (5 bases). V gave up 2 bases and J gave up 3 bases, with 19 bases separating them. From germline, CDR1 is LGHDT and CDR2 YNNKEL (reference sequence). This CDR3 region has 17 residues. CDR3 bases: TGTGCCAGCAGCCAATCCTGGGACGTCTATGGGGACACTGAAGCTTTCTTT. The encoded protein is CASSQSWDVYGDTEAFF.

Here the CDR3 DNA reads TGTGCCAGCAGACCGACCTGGGCCACTGAAGCTTTCTTT. Translating gives CASRPTWATEAFF. The chain employs TRBV28 and TRBJ1-1, with D unclear. From germline, CDR1 is MDHEN and CDR2 SYDVKM. This CDR3 region has 13 residues. V lost 6 bases and J 4 bases, leaving 12 bases between the germline ends. The variable domain in full, with the rest retrieved from reference TRBV28 and TRBJ1-1, is DVKVTQSSRYLVKRTGEKVFLECVQDMDHENMFWYRQDPGLGLRLIYFSYDVKMKEKGDIPEGYSVSREKKERFSLILESASTNQTSMYLCASRPTWATEAFFGQGTRLTVV.

A remark on this clonotype: This may arise from a read error, as a much more abundant clone is one base away. V and J are TRBV7-8 and TRBJ2-7; perhaps TRBD2 as D (5 bases). V lost 2 bases and J lost 7, with 15 bases in between. The germline gives CDR1 SGHVS, CDR2 FQNEAQ. The CDR3 loop spans 14 amino acids. The CDR3 DNA reads TGTGCCAGCAGCTTAACACTAGACTACAATGAGCAGTACTTC. It is translated as CASSLTLDYNEQYF.

This clonotype appeared many times. This rearrangement joins TRBV20-1 to TRBJ2-5; 7 bases agree with TRBD1. Germline V gene data show CDR1 as DFQATT and CDR2 as SNEGSKA (reference sequence). The V and J ends lost 4 bases and 5 bases, in that order; junction bases with no gene match: 7. CDR3 length: 13 amino acids. The CDR3 DNA follows: TGCAGTGCTAACGAGGGGGCCAGGGAGACCCAGTACTTC. This encodes CSANEGARETQYF.

About this clonotype itself: With a much larger clone just one base away, this may be a read error. The rearrangement joins TRBV29-1 to TRBJ1-1; D unclear. The CDR3 is 14 amino acids. V lost 2 bases and J 4 bases, leaving 14 bases between the germline ends. The germline CDR1 and CDR2 sequences are SQVTM and ANQGSEA. Here the CDR3 reads CSVEPGSSTTEAFF. Written as DNA, the CDR3 is TGCAGCGTTGAACCGGGATCCTCGACCACTGAAGCTTTCTTT.

There are a few counts of this clonotype. The chain has TRBV5-1 and TRBJ1-5; 7 bases are a match to TRBD1. Per the germline V gene, CDR1 is SGHRS and CDR2 is YFSETQ. CDR3 length: 15 residues. The trim removed 3 bases at V and 3 bases at J, leaving 6 bases unmatched. The DNA for the CDR3 is TGCGCCAGCAGCTCCGGGACAGCCAACAATCAGCCCCAGCATTTT. Protein product: CASSSGTANNQPQHF.

Only a few counts were recorded for this clonotype. The rearrangement joins TRBV7-3 to TRBJ2-2; 9 bases are a match to TRBD2. Germline lookup yields CDR1 SGHTA and CDR2 FQGTGA. This CDR3 region has 15 residues. J lost 3 bases, V lost 1 base, and 0 bases had no gene match. DNA for the CDR3: TGTGCCAGCAGCTTAAGCGGGGGGGACACCGGGGAGCTGTTTTTT. Translation: CASSLSGGDTGELFF. The full variable domain, completed using reference TRBV7-3 and TRBJ2-2, is GAGVSQTPSNKVTEKGKYVELRCDPISGHTALYWYRQSLGQGPEFLIYFQGTGAADDSGLPNDRFFAVRPEGSVSTLKIQRTERGDSAVYLCASSLSGGDTGELFFGEGSRLTVL.

To note about this clonotype: A read error is possible here, since a much larger clone lies one base away. V usage is TRBV6-5 and J usage is TRBJ2-1; D may be TRBD2 (5 bases). CDR1 MNHEY and CDR2 SVGAGI come from the germline V gene. Between the trimmed V and J ends, which lost 11 bases and 10 bases, there was a span of 18 bases. The CDR3 extends over 12 amino acids. The CDR3 is CAAGASSYEQFF. The CDR3 region has the DNA TGTGCCGCCGGAGCTAGCTCCTACGAGCAGTTCTTC.

This clonotype was observed a few times. A much larger clone is a single base away; this may be a read error. The chain has TRBV24-1 and TRBJ2-5; the D is unclear. Trimming cost V 3 bases and J 11 bases, with 12 bases left between them. The CDR3 covers 12 residues. The germline V gene encodes CDR1 KGHDR and CDR2 SFDVKD. The CDR3 region is CATSDVGTEQYF. CDR3 sequence (DNA): TGTGCCACCAGTGATGTAGGCACTGAGCAGTACTTC.

This clonotype was picked up many times. The chain carries TRBV20-1 and TRBJ2-1, with D perhaps TRBD2 (5 bases). Germline lookup yields CDR1 DFQATT and CDR2 SNEGSKA (reference sequence). V lost 6 bases and J 0 bases, leaving 15 bases between the germline ends. There are 15 residues in the CDR3. The CDR3 DNA reads TGCAGTGCAGCCCTAGCTCTTAGCTCCTACAATGAGCAGTTCTTC. This encodes CSAALALSSYNEQFF.

This clonotype has only a few counts. This chain links TRBV7-9 with TRBJ1-5; 11 bases are a match to TRBD1. The CDR3 consists of 15 residues. Losses at the gene ends were 5 bases for V and 6 bases for J; bases not matched to a gene: 6. CDR1 SEHNR and CDR2 FQNEAQ come from the germline V gene (reference sequence). This CDR3 is CASSGPGTGGQPQHF. The DNA for the CDR3 is TGTGCCAGCAGCGGACCCGGGACAGGGGGTCAGCCCCAGCATTTT. Full variable domain (rest looked up from reference TRBV7-9 and TRBJ1-5): DTGVSQNPRHKITKRGQNVTFRCDPISEHNRLYWYRQTLGQGPEFLTYFQNEAQLEKSRLLSDRFSAERPKGSFSTLEIQRTEQGDSAMYLCASSGPGTGGQPQHFGDGTRLSIL.

This clonotype was found a few times. One end of the junction is discordant with germline, which a read error may explain. The V and J genes are TRBV2 and TRBJ2-1; TRBD2 agrees at 10 bases. The CDR3 loop spans 16 amino acids. CDR1 SNHLY and CDR2 FYNNEI come from the germline V gene. The CDR3 DNA reads TGTGCCCGCAGAGGTAGCGGGGGGCCAATAGTCAATGAGCAGTTCTTC. Protein sequence: CARRGSGGPIVNEQFF.

This clonotype appeared a few times. This chain connects TRBV27 to TRBJ1-6; D is undetermined. There are 16 residues in the CDR3. The germline V gene has CDR1 MNHEY and CDR2 SMNVEV (reference sequence). Trimming shortened V by 3 bases and J by 6 bases, and 15 bases separated the two germline ends. The CDR3 DNA sequence: TGTGCCAGCAGTTTCGATCTATTAGGTATTAATTCACCCCTCCACTTT. It translates to CASSFDLLGINSPLHF.

The chain carries TRBV6-2 or TRBV6-3 and TRBJ1-6; 8 positions match TRBD1. The CDR3 sequence is 17 residues long. CDR1 MNHEY and CDR2 SVGEGT come from the germline V gene. With 1 base clipped from V and 8 bases from J, the junction kept 10 bases outside the gene matches. This CDR3 reads CASSYFGQGLLDSPLHF. CDR3 nucleotide sequence: TGTGCCAGCAGTTACTTCGGACAGGGCCTCCTGGATTCACCCCTCCACTTT.

This clonotype has a count of ten or more. This rearrangement joins TRBV29-1 to TRBJ2-7; D is possibly TRBD1 (6 bases). The V and J ends lost 6 bases and 0 bases respectively, with 18 bases between them. The CDR3 is 15 residues long. CDR1 and CDR2 from the germline V gene are SQVTM and ANQGSEA. The CDR3 DNA follows: TGCAGCGTCGCAAAAAGCCAGGGGTCCTCCTACGAGCAGTACTTC. Translation gives CSVAKSQGSSYEQYF.